Below are 24 T cell receptor beta chains sequenced from a single sample in a study of identical twins. TCRdb re-analysed the 5' RACE reads in MiXCR, keeping a single row per CDR3 protein. The sample contains around 500,000 distinct CDR3 sequences, around 14% of which appear only once. Another study also made use of these data, one on yellow fever vaccine responses in identical twins.

Source material: CD4+ T cells sorted from blood. The receptors derive from a woman aged 18-29 years in good health.

The chain links TRBV18 to TRBJ2-1; 7 bases fit TRBD1. V was clipped by 8 bases and J by 3 bases; unmatched bases: 7. Germline V gene data show CDR1 as KGHSH and CDR2 as LQKENI. This CDR3 has 14 residues. CDR3 amino acids: CASLEGASYNEQFF. CDR3 DNA: TGTGCCAGCCTAGAGGGGGCTAGCTACAATGAGCAGTTCTTC.

The V and J genes are TRBV2 and TRBJ1-2, with a possible D match to TRBD1 (5 bases). Trimming cost V 8 bases and J 7 bases, with 11 bases left between them. The germline gives CDR1 SNHLY, CDR2 FYNNEI. The CDR3 is 11 amino acids. The CDR3 DNA reads TGTGCCAGCGGGGGGATGGGTGGCTACACCTTC. Translating gives CASGGMGGYTF.

A few counts support this clonotype. The chain links TRBV12-3 or TRBV12-4 to TRBJ1-3, with D tentatively TRBD1 (6 bases). Trimming pared 7 bases from V and 4 bases from J, leaving 17 bases between. This CDR3 contains 15 residues. This CDR3 reads CASTLRGEGGNTIYF. The CDR3 DNA sequence: TGTGCCAGCACTCTGAGGGGGGAAGGGGGAAACACCATATATTTT.

The table lists this clonotype with a few counts. The chain recombines TRBV29-1 with TRBJ2-1; 14 bases map to TRBD2. CDR1 and CDR2 from the germline V gene are SQVTM and ANQGSEA. The J segment lost 11 bases and the V segment lost 7 bases, leaving 10 bases of the junction unmatched. The CDR3 has 14 amino acids. The CDR3 reads CSGALTSGRAKQFF. CDR3 coding DNA: TGCAGCGGCGCCCTGACTAGCGGGAGGGCCAAGCAGTTCTTC.

This clonotype was counted at least ten times. This sequence joins TRBV4-3 and TRBJ2-3; D is possibly TRBD1 (7 bases). Trimming pared 0 bases from V and 7 bases from J, leaving 26 bases between. CDR3 size: 19 residues. Per germline, CDR1 LGHNA and CDR2 YSLEER. This CDR3 reads CASSQERGRERSSYNTQYF. As DNA, the CDR3 is TGCGCCAGCAGCCAAGAGAGGGGGCGGGAAAGGTCATCGTATAATACGCAGTATTTT.

The chain couples TRBV20-1 to TRBJ2-3, with 7 bases that match TRBD1. The CDR3 loop spans 13 amino acids. With V trimmed by 6 bases and J by 3 bases, 6 bases remained unmatched. Germline V gene data show CDR1 as DFQATT and CDR2 as SNEGSKA (reference sequence). This CDR3 reads CSADRVVTDTQYF. In DNA, the CDR3 is TGCAGTGCCGACAGGGTTGTGACAGATACGCAGTATTTT.

V is TRBV6-5 and J is TRBJ1-2; the match to TRBD1 covers 7 bases. Germline trimming cut 8 bases from V and 3 bases from J; bases unmatched to any gene: 3. The CDR3 length is 12 residues. Germline CDR1 MNHEY, CDR2 SVGAGI. The CDR3 region is CASGDRDYGYTF. The DNA for the CDR3 is TGTGCCAGCGGCGACAGGGACTATGGCTACACCTTC.

This clonotype was observed at least ten times. The CDR3: CASSLGSGGFWETQYF. Written as DNA, the CDR3 is TGTGCCAGCAGTTTAGGGTCTGGGGGCTTTTGGGAGACCCAGTACTTC. The chain employs TRBV12-3 or TRBV12-4 and TRBJ2-5, with TRBD1 as a possible D gene (6 bases). The CDR3 consists of 16 residues. The V gene lost 1 base and the J gene lost 5 bases, with 17 bases spanning the gap.

This chain connects TRBV5-5 to TRBJ2-2, with 9 nucleotides matching TRBD2. CDR1 and CDR2 from the germline V gene are SGHKS and YYEKEE (reference sequence). V lost 3 bases to trimming and J lost 6 bases; unmatched junction nucleotides: 6. The CDR3 runs to 15 residues. The CDR3 DNA reads as TGTGCCAGCAGCTCAACCGGGACTAGCCCCGGGGAGCTGTTTTTT. It encodes CASSSTGTSPGELFF. Variable domain in full (rest from reference TRBV5-5 and TRBJ2-2): DAGVTQSPTHLIKTRGQQVTLRCSPISGHKSVSWYQQVLGQGPQFIFQYYEKEERGRGNFPDRFSARQFPNYSSELNVNALLLGDSALYLCASSSTGTSPGELFFGEGSRLTVL.

This chain links TRBV11-1 with TRBJ2-1; D remains ambiguous. Germline assignment: CDR1 SGHAT and CDR2 FQDESV (reference sequence). The CDR3 runs 15 residues. Trimming pared 5 bases from V and 8 bases from J, leaving 19 bases between. CDR3 nucleotides: TGTGCCAGCAGCAAGTCTTCCCGAACCTTCGATGAGCAGTTCTTC. Translation gives CASSKSSRTFDEQFF.

This clonotype appeared many times. V gene TRBV12-3 or TRBV12-4 combines with J gene TRBJ2-7; 10 bases line up with TRBD1. The CDR3 runs 14 residues. After removal of 10 bases from V and 3 bases from J, the junction contained 9 bases not matched to a gene. The CDR3 region is CATSPTGGSYEQYF. The CDR3 DNA follows: TGTGCCACCTCACCGACAGGGGGCAGCTACGAGCAGTACTTC.

This chain links TRBV7-6 with TRBJ2-3; 9 nucleotides align to TRBD2. The CDR3 is made up of 16 amino acids. Germline-derived CDR1 and CDR2 are SGHVS and FNYEAQ. The junction had 12 bases not matched to a gene; V was cut back by 4 bases and J by 7 bases. The CDR3 protein is CASSSGVAGVSHTQYF. DNA of the CDR3: TGTGCCAGCAGCTCCGGGGTAGCGGGAGTAAGCCATACGCAGTATTTT.

The V call is TRBV6-2 or TRBV6-3, the J call TRBJ1-5; the D gene is possibly TRBD1 (5 bases). Trimming pared 0 bases from V and 7 bases from J, leaving 10 bases between. Germline-derived CDR1 and CDR2 are MNHEY and SVGEGT. The CDR3 loop spans 14 amino acids. The CDR3 here is CASSYSSGFQPQHF. CDR3 DNA sequence: TGTGCCAGCAGTTACTCGTCAGGGTTCCAGCCCCAGCATTTT.

Points on this clonotype: At one end, the junction sequence differs from germline, possibly due to a read error. The chain couples TRBV11-2 to TRBJ2-2; 7 positions agree with TRBD1. This CDR3 is 15 amino acids long. Germline CDR1 and CDR2: SGHAT and FQNNGV. This CDR3 reads CASSLEQGRTGELFF. Here the CDR3 DNA reads TGTGCCAGCAGCCTAGAACAGGGGCGCACCGGGGAGCTGTTTTTT.

The V gene is TRBV7-2, the J gene TRBJ2-7, with D possibly being TRBD1 or TRBD2 (5 bases each). This CDR3 contains 14 residues. Germline values: CDR1 SGHTA, CDR2 FQGNSA. With 1 base removed from V and 3 bases from J, the gap between germline ends came to 10 bases. The CDR3 bases are TGTGCCAGCAGCTTAGAGGGACCGTACTACGAGCAGTACTTC. It codes for CASSLEGPYYEQYF.

In its sample, this clonotype was seen a few times. The chain combines TRBV11-1 with TRBJ2-5; 7 bases are a match to TRBD2. Per germline, CDR1 SGHAT and CDR2 FQDESV (reference sequence). The CDR3 sequence is 18 residues long. The junction had 13 bases not matched to a gene; V was cut back by 1 base and J by 2 bases. In DNA form, the CDR3 reads TGTGCCAGCAGCTTAGGAGAGCTAGCGGACATAGATCAAGAGACCCAGTACTTC. Protein product: CASSLGELADIDQETQYF.

In this sample, this clonotype turned up many times. The junction shows a germline mismatch at one end, possibly a read error. The rearrangement links TRBV6-2 or TRBV6-3 to TRBJ2-1; 11 bases fit TRBD1. CDR1 is MNHEY, CDR2 SVGEGT, per germline. This CDR3 is built from 15 residues. CDR3 DNA: TGTGCCAGCAGTTTCGGACAGGGGGCCCACAACGAGCAGTTCTTC. Translation gives CASSFGQGAHNEQFF.

This sequence joins TRBV29-1 and TRBJ2-7; a weak D match, TRBD1 (5 bases). CDR3 length: 14 amino acids. With 2 bases removed from V and 3 bases from J, the gap between germline ends came to 14 bases. Germline CDR1 is SQVTM and CDR2 is ANQGSEA. For the CDR3, the DNA is TGCAGCGTTGAAAGGGGTTGGGGAATCTACGAGCAGTACTTC. The encoded protein is CSVERGWGIYEQYF.

This clonotype was seen a handful of times. The chain combines TRBV3-1 with TRBJ1-4; TRBD1 aligns across 9 bases. The CDR3 loop spans 14 amino acids. The V gene's germline CDR1 is LGHDT and CDR2 YNNKEL (reference sequence). V was pared by 3 bases and J by 8 bases, with 4 bases of the junction left unmatched. CDR3 protein: CASSQAGQGEKLFF. The CDR3 DNA reads TGTGCCAGCAGCCAGGCGGGACAGGGAGAAAAACTGTTTTTT.

This clonotype was counted between two and nine times. The V and J genes are TRBV7-2 and TRBJ2-5; 8 bases are shared with TRBD2. The CDR3 contains 16 residues. Germline CDR1 reads SGHTA; CDR2 reads FQGNSA. V lost 1 base, J lost 1 base, and 5 bases stayed unmatched. As DNA, the CDR3 is TGTGCCAGCAGCTTAGACGGGAGCGGGGGCCAAGAGACCCAGTACTTC. Amino acid sequence: CASSLDGSGGQETQYF.

In its sample, this clonotype was seen a few times. The rearrangement links TRBV6-5 to TRBJ2-3; the match to TRBD1 covers 7 bases. This CDR3 spans 19 amino acids. The V gene end was trimmed by 0 bases and the J gene end by 0 bases; junction bases not matched to a gene: 12. Germline CDR1 MNHEY, CDR2 SVGAGI. The CDR3 loop is CASSYSVGTATKSTDTQYF. CDR3 coding DNA: TGTGCCAGCAGTTACTCTGTCGGGACAGCCACGAAGAGCACAGATACGCAGTATTTT.

The gene calls are TRBV6-1 and TRBJ2-1; D perhaps matches TRBD1 (6 bases). CDR3 length equals 16 residues. The germline CDR1 and CDR2 sequences are MNHNS and SASEGT. V shed 6 bases and J shed 5 bases, with 20 bases lying between them. CDR3 amino acids: CASSTQGVYHDNEQFF. CDR3 sequence (DNA): TGTGCCAGCAGCACACAGGGTGTGTACCACGACAATGAGCAGTTCTTC.

V and J are TRBV19 and TRBJ1-5; 7 nucleotides match TRBD1. The CDR3 extends over 13 amino acids. The germline CDR1 and CDR2 sequences are LNHDA and SQIVND (reference sequence). V shed 11 bases and J 6 bases; nucleotides not matched to a gene: 10. The CDR3 spells CASRAGGSQPQHF. CDR3 bases: TGTGCCTCCCGGGCAGGGGGGAGTCAGCCCCAGCATTTT. Full variable domain (remainder filled in from reference TRBV19 and TRBJ1-5): DGGITQSPKYLFRKEGQNVTLSCEQNLNHDAMYWYRQDPGQGLRLIYYSQIVNDFQKGDIAEGYSVSREKKESFPLTVTSAQKNPTAFYLCASRAGGSQPQHFGDGTRLSIL.

This sequence joins TRBV24-1 and TRBJ2-7, with D possibly being TRBD1 or TRBD2 (6 bases each). Trimming cost V 5 bases and J 6 bases, with 22 bases left between them. The germline V gene encodes CDR1 KGHDR and CDR2 SFDVKD. This CDR3 is 16 amino acids long. The CDR3 coding sequence is TGTGCCACCAGTGCCCACTGGGCTTCGGGGGCCGTCGAGCAGTACTTC. Translating gives CATSAHWASGAVEQYF.